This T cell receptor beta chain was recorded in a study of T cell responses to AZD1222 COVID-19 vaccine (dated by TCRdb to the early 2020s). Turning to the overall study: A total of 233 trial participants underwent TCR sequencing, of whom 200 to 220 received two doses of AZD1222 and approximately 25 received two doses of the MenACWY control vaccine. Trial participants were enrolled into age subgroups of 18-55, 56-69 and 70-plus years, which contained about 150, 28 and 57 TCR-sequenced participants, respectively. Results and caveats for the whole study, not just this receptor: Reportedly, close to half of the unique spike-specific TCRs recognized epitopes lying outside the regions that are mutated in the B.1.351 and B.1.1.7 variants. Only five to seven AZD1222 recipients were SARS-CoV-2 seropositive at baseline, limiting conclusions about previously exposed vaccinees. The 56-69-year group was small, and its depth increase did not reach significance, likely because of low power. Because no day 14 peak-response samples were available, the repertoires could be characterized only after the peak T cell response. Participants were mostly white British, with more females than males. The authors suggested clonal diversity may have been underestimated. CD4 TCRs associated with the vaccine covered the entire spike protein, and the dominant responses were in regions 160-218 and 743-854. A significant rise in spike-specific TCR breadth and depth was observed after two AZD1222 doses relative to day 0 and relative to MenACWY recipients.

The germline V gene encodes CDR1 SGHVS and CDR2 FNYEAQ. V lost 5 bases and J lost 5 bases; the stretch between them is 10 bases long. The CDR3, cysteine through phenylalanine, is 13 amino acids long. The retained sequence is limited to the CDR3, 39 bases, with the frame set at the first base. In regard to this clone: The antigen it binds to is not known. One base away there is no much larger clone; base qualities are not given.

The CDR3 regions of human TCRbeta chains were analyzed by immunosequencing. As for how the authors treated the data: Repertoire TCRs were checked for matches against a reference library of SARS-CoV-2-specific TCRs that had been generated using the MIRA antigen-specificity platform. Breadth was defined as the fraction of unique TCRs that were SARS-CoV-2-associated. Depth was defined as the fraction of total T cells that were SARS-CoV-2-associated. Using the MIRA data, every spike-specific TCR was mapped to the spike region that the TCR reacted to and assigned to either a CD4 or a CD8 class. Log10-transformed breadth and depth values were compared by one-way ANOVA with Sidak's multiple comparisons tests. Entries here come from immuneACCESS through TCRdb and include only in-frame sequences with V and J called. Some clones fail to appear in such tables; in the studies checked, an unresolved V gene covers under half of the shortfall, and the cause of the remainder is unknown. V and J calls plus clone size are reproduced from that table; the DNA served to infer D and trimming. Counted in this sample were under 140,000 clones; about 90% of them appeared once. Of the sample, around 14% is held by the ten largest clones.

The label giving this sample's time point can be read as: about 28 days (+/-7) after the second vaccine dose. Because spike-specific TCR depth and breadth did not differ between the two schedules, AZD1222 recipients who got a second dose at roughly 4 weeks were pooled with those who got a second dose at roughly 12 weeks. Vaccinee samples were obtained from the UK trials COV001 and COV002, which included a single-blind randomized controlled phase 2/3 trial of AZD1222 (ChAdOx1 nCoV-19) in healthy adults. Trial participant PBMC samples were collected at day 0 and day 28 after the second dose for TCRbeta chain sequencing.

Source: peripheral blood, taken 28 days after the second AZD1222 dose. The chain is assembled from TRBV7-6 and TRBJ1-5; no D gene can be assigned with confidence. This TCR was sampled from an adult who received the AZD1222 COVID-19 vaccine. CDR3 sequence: CASSITRYQPQHF. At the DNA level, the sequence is TGTGCCAGCAGCATTACGAGGTATCAGCCCCAGCATTTT.